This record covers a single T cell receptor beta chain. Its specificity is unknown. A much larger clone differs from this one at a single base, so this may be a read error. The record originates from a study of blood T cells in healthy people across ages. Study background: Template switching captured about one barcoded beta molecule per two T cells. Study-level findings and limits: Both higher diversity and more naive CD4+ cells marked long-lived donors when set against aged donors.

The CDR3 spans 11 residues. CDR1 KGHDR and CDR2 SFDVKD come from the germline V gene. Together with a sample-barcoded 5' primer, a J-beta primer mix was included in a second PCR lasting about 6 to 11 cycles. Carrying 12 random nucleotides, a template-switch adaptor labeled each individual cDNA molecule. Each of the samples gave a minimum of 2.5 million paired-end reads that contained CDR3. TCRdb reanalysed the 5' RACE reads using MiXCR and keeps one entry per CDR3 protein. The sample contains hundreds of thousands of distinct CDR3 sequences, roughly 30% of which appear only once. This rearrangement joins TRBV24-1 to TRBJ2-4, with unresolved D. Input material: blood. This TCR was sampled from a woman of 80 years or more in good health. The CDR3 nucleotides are TGTGCCACCGGAACGGAAAACACTCAGTACTTC. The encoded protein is CATGTENTQYF.